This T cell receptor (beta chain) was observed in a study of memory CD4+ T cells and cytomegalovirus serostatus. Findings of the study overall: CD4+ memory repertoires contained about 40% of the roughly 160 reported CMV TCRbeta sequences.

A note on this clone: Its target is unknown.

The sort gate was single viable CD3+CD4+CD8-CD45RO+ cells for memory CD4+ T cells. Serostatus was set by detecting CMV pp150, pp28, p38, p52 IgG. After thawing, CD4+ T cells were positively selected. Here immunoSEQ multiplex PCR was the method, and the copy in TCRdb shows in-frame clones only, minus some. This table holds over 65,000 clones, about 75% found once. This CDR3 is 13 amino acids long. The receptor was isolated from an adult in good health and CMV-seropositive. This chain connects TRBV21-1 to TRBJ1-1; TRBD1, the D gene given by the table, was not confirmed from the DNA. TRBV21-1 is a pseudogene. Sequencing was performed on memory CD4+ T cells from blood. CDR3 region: CASSGGQGAEAFF. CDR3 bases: TGTGCCAGCAGCGGGGGGCAGGGGGCTGAAGCTTTCTTT.